A selection of T cell receptor beta chains follows, all from one sample in a study of T-cell memory formation after mild COVID-19. Via MiXCR, TCRdb re-called the 5' RACE reads, giving one row per CDR3 protein. The repertoire holds 200,000 to 250,000 distinct CDR3 sequences, with over 15% as singletons. Specimen: PBMCs or a T cell subset sorted from them (not recorded which). The receptors were gathered from an adult woman who had mild COVID-19 (a few samples of this study predate the infection). Cell type and time point are not known. Both conserved end residues are part of each CDR3. A D gene is named only where the DNA matches it firmly. Some rows have no size entry. The others give once, few or many, or a class for an expanded clone.

TRBV6-5	few	TRBD2	TRBJ2-1	TGTGCCAGCAGTTACTCCAGCGGGAGCTACAATGAGCAGTTCTTC	CASSYSSGSYNEQFF
TRBV7-3	many	.	TRBJ2-2	TGTGCCAGCAGCCACCCGGGGGAGGGGGCGAACGGGGAGCTGTTTTTT	CASSHPGEGANGELFF
TRBV7-6	.	.	TRBJ1-1	TGTGCCAGCAGCCGGGGTCGGGGCACTGAAGCTTTCTTT	CASSRGRGTEAFF
TRBV5-1	few	TRBD1	TRBJ1-5	TGCGCCAGTTCAGACAGGGTGGGCAGTCAGCCCCAGCATTTT	CASSDRVGSQPQHF
TRBV30	many	.	TRBJ1-5	TGTGCCTGGAGTTTGTCCAGGGGTTGGAATCAGCCCCAGCATTTT	CAWSLSRGWNQPQHF
TRBV12-3/TRBV12-4	.	.	TRBJ2-6	TGTGCCAGCAGTTTAGGCCCGACTGGGGCCAACGTCCTGACTTTC	CASSLGPTGANVLTF
TRBV20-1	once	TRBD2	TRBJ2-1	TGCAGTGCTCCTAAGACTAGCGGGAGGCGTCTTACCTACAATGAGCAGTTCTTC	CSAPKTSGRRLTYNEQFF
TRBV2	few	.	TRBJ1-3	TGTGCCAGCAGTGAAGCGCTTGGGGGAGTTGCAAACACCATATATTTT	CASSEALGGVANTIYF
TRBV2	many	TRBD1	TRBJ2-7	TGTGCCAGCACCTTCTTGAGGGACAGCGAGCAGTACTTC	CASTFLRDSEQYF
TRBV12-3/TRBV12-4	.	.	TRBJ2-1	TGTGCCAGCGGTGTCAGGGGAAATGAGCAGTTCTTC	CASGVRGNEQFF
TRBV4-2	.	.	TRBJ2-7	TGTGCCAGCAGCCCCTTGACTAGTCCCTCCGAGCAGTACTTC	CASSPLTSPSEQYF
TRBV7-6	few	.	TRBJ2-2	TGTGCCAGCAGCTTAGGCAGGGTTCTCTCCGGGGAGCTGTTTTTT	CASSLGRVLSGELFF
TRBV25-1	.	TRBD1	TRBJ1-6	TGTGCCAGCAGTGAATTGGACAGGGATTATTCACCCCTCCACTTT	CASSELDRDYSPLHF
TRBV12-3/TRBV12-4	few	.	TRBJ1-2	TGTGCCAGCTCTGAGATTGGTTATGGCTACACCTTC	CASSEIGYGYTF
TRBV5-6	few	.	TRBJ2-1	TGTGCCAGCACAGTAACAGGGACTTCCTACAATGAGCAGTTCTTC	CASTVTGTSYNEQFF
TRBV7-6	few	.	TRBJ1-1	TGTGCCAGCAGCCGGAGGATGGGGCCGAACACTGAAGCTTTCTTT	CASSRRMGPNTEAFF